This T cell receptor beta chain was captured by sequencing in a study of vaccination effects on CD4 cells after COVID-19. On the study more broadly: The participants, recipients of two vaccine doses, got either BNT162b2 or mRNA-1273.

Within the ViraFEST assay, antigen-specific CD4+ T cells underwent expansion with viral peptide pools prior to sequencing. On approximately day 9 of culture, CD4+ T cells were separated out. Cultures of about 2 million PBMC per well contained 9.5 to 10 IU/ml IL-2 plus 10 ug/ml peptides. TCRdb keeps only in-frame clones here, not all; method: immunoSEQ multiplex PCR. This table holds approximately 82,000 clones, around 70% found once. Comment on this clone: Its specificity is unknown.

Germline CDR1 LGHNA, CDR2 YNFKEQ. This CDR3 contains 17 residues. With V trimmed by 4 bases and J by 4 bases, 7 bases remained unmatched. Study conclusions and caveats: Clonal contraction was marked in infection- and vaccine-induced clones late after vaccination.

The V call is TRBV4-2, the J call TRBJ1-4, with TRBD1 matching over 12 bases. Sample: CD4+ T cells from PBMCs cultured with HCoV-229E spike peptides, taken before COVID-19 vaccination. The receptor was derived from a human donor who received a COVID-19 vaccine. CDR3 in amino acids: CASSRPGQGAVNEKLFF. The CDR3 DNA sequence: TGTGCCAGCAGCCGCCCGGGACAGGGGGCGGTTAATGAAAAACTGTTTTTT.